This T cell receptor beta chain was obtained from a study of T cell responses to AZD1222 COVID-19 vaccine. CDR1 and CDR2 from the germline V gene are SGHAT and FQNNGV. Losses at the gene ends were 4 bases for V and 1 base for J; bases not matched to a gene: 5. CDR3 length: 15 amino acids. Using immunoSEQ multiplex PCR, the repertoire was profiled, and TCRdb retains in-frame clones only, with some absent. The table lists approximately 82,000 clones, more than 90% of them singletons. The chain combines TRBV11-2 with TRBJ1-2, with 8 bases identical to TRBD1. The origin of this receptor is an adult in good health. The starting material was peripheral blood, obtained on day 0 of AZD1222 vaccination. The CDR3 reads CASSSRQGYNYGYTF. CDR3 DNA sequence: TGTGCCAGCAGCTCGAGACAGGGGTATAACTATGGCTACACCTTC.